Listed here is a single T cell receptor (beta chain). Its specific antigen is unknown. One base away there is no much larger clone; base qualities are not given. Collaborating institutions collected whole blood in K2EDTA tubes following their own protocols. For TCRbeta analysis, collaborator samples were shipped as frozen whole blood, as isolated PBMCs, or as DNA extracted from either sample type. TCRbeta CDR3 regions were amplified from genomic DNA by means of the immunoSEQ Assay, a bias-controlled multiplex PCR. Per the original workflow: Nucleated cell counts per sample were estimated from amplification of reference gene primers within the assay. Sequence reads were collapsed and filtered to measure the absolute abundance of every unique TCRbeta CDR3 rearrangement. For each sample, productive Simpson clonality was calculated as the square root of Simpson's diversity index over productive rearrangements. TCRdb stores this immuneACCESS table with in-frame sequences only. Part of the clones is absent; in the studies checked, under half of the shortfall reflects unresolved V genes, and no reason is known for the rest. That table furnishes V, J and clone size, whereas the DNA furnished D and trimming. This sample comprises 15,000 to 20,000 clones, 88% of them detected only once. Over 8.5% of the sample is held by the ten biggest clonotypes.

This record belongs to a study of blood T cell repertoires in COVID-19 (dated by TCRdb to 2020 to 2021). Looking at the study overall: The collaborator samples originated in the United States, Italy and Spain and spanned the acute and convalescent phases of COVID-19. Subjects who had been exposed to COVID-19, were actively infected with it, or had recovered from it provided the deeply sampled blood TCRbeta repertoires that made up the dataset. Samples came from the ongoing ImmuneRACE study (first 160 participants) plus 1,254 subjects from 6 global collaborators. The sample metadata nearly always contained a de-identified subject ID, COVID-19 status, age in years and sex. The prospective study material was composed of cDNA or gDNA derived from T cells, B-cell-depleted T cells, or PBMCs. The repertoires were released in a freely available public database intended as a resource for research on the immune response to SARS-CoV-2. Where available, HLA class I and class II types were taken from metadata supplied by the sample provider and were not determined by assay-based typing.

Summary of the overall study and its limitations: How much clinical and demographic metadata was included differed by source and by participant, and the metadata was provided uncurated.

The sequencing input was peripheral blood. This clonotype was sampled from a human donor in a cohort sampled during active COVID-19.

The CDR3 is CASSQDRRGQGLDTQYF. The DNA sequence is given as TGTGCCAGCAGCCAAGATAGGCGGGGACAGGGGCTGGATACGCAGTATTTT. The sequence joins TRBV4-2 to TRBJ2-3; the junction holds 10 bases that match TRBD1. CDR1 is given as LGHNA and CDR2 as YNFKEQ, both from the germline V gene. The CDR3 covers 17 residues, taking in both the cysteine and the phenylalanine. Only the CDR3 part of the read is kept: 51 bases, read in frame from the first base. The germline V end is reduced by 0 bases and the J end by 6 bases; junction bases left unmatched: 9.